The rows below give T cell receptor beta chains drawn from one sample of a study of T-cell reconstitution after alpha-beta-depleted transplantation in children. MiXCR was run by TCRdb on the PCR reads, yielding one entry per CDR3 protein. Seen here are almost 500,000 distinct CDR3 sequences, roughly a tenth observed once, and the top ten hold 2% to 2.5%. Specimen: PBMCs, collected before TCRalphabeta/CD19-depleted stem cell transplant. The source of these receptors is a child aged 2-15 years with inherited bone marrow failure, due to receive a stem cell transplant. Each CDR3 is given with its conserved first and last residue. D genes are given only for firm matches. Some rows have no size entry. The others give once, few or many, or a class for an expanded clone.

clone_size d_call j_call v_call cdr3_aa cdr3_nt
many NA TRBJ2-1 TRBV6-6 CASSYDLVEQFF TGTGCCAGCAGTTACGATCTTGTGGAGCAGTTCTTC
many NA TRBJ2-2 TRBV12-3/TRBV12-4 CASRTGTTGELFF TGTGCCAGCAGGACAGGAACCACCGGGGAGCTGTTTTTT
few NA TRBJ2-2 TRBV10-3 CAISYRGGGVVAGELFF TGTGCCATCAGCTACAGGGGGGGGGGAGTCGTGGCCGGGGAGCTGTTTTTT
many NA TRBJ2-3 TRBV27 CASRPFRDSATDTQYF TGTGCCAGCAGGCCCTTCCGGGACTCAGCCACAGATACGCAGTATTTT
many NA TRBJ2-3 TRBV7-6 CASSLVSEDTQYF TGTGCCAGCAGCTTAGTGAGTGAGGATACGCAGTATTTT
many NA TRBJ2-2 TRBV27 CASSQTMGPFIGELFF TGTGCCAGCAGCCAAACTATGGGCCCCTTCATCGGGGAGCTGTTTTTT
few TRBD2 TRBJ2-7 TRBV27 CASSLIPSGLGEQYF TGTGCCAGCAGTTTAATCCCTAGCGGGCTGGGTGAGCAGTACTTC
many TRBD1 TRBJ2-1 TRBV7-9 CASKTGQGENEQFF TGTGCCAGCAAAACCGGACAGGGGGAAAATGAGCAGTTCTTC
many NA TRBJ1-1 TRBV5-1 CASSFQPQDQNTEAFF TGCGCCAGCAGCTTCCAGCCACAGGACCAGAACACTGAAGCTTTCTTT
few NA TRBJ2-7 TRBV7-2 CASSLTQILSYEQYF TGTGCCAGCAGCTTAACACAGATTCTATCCTACGAGCAGTACTTC
few TRBD1 TRBJ2-7 TRBV24-1 CATSDPRDRGRDEQYF TGTGCCACCAGTGATCCCCGGGACAGGGGGCGTGACGAGCAGTACTTC
NA NA TRBJ2-2 TRBV2 CASSGDPQKPITGELFF TGTGCCAGCAGTGGGGACCCGCAGAAACCTATAACCGGGGAGCTGTTTTTT
many NA TRBJ2-4 TRBV2 CASRNRTNKNIQYF TGTGCCAGCAGAAACAGGACAAACAAAAACATTCAGTACTTC
many NA TRBJ2-7 TRBV20-1 CSASPPTGLSWEQYF TGCAGTGCTAGCCCTCCGACAGGCCTTAGTTGGGAGCAGTACTTC
many TRBD2 TRBJ2-2 TRBV4-3 CASAKASGGNTGELFF TGCGCCAGCGCAAAGGCTAGCGGGGGTAACACCGGGGAGCTGTTTTTT
many TRBD2 TRBJ2-1 TRBV5-1 CASWPLAGGFNEQFF TGCGCCAGCTGGCCTCTAGCGGGAGGGTTCAATGAGCAGTTCTTC
many TRBD2 TRBJ2-1 TRBV15 CATSSLRGLADSHEQFF TGTGCCACCAGCAGTCTGAGGGGACTAGCGGATTCCCATGAGCAGTTCTTC
many TRBD2 TRBJ2-7 TRBV12-3/TRBV12-4 CASSPAGTRGYEQYF TGTGCCAGCAGTCCAGCCGGGACTAGAGGCTACGAGCAGTACTTC
NA NA TRBJ2-3 TRBV5-4 CASSLVGQGGDTQYF TGTGCCAGCAGCTTGGTCGGGCAGGGGGGAGATACGCAGTATTTT
many NA TRBJ1-4 TRBV4-3 CASSRTVPNEKLFF TGCGCCAGCAGCCGGACAGTACCTAATGAAAAACTGTTTTTT
many NA TRBJ2-3 TRBV29-1 CSVEAREETDTQYF TGCAGCGTTGAAGCCAGGGAAGAAACAGATACGCAGTATTTT
many TRBD2 TRBJ2-7 TRBV20-1 CSARELAVSYEQYF TGCAGTGCTAGAGAACTAGCGGTCTCCTACGAGCAGTACTTC
NA TRBD2 TRBJ2-2 TRBV3-1 CASCFPGTSGTKRAGELFF TGTGCCAGCTGTTTTCCCGGGACTAGCGGGACTAAGAGGGCGGGGGAGCTGTTTTTT
NA NA TRBJ2-1 TRBV5-4 CASSLSSGDEQFF TGTGCCAGCAGCTTGTCCTCGGGGGATGAGCAGTTCTTC
NA TRBD2 TRBJ2-1 TRBV2 CASSEIASGVYNEQFF TGTGCCAGCAGTGAAATTGCTAGCGGAGTCTACAATGAGCAGTTCTTC
many TRBD2 TRBJ2-2 TRBV9 CASSGGGRRGTGELFF TGTGCCAGCAGCGGGGGCGGGAGGAGAGGCACCGGGGAGCTGTTTTTT
NA TRBD1 TRBJ2-6 TRBV12-3/TRBV12-4 CAISFNRGPLSGANVLTF TGTGCCATCAGTTTCAACAGGGGGCCCCTCTCTGGGGCCAACGTCCTGACTTTC
few NA TRBJ2-7 TRBV4-3 CASSQEGGGPWEQYF TGCGCCAGCAGCCAAGAAGGGGGAGGGCCCTGGGAGCAGTACTTC
NA NA TRBJ2-2 TRBV11-3 CASSPGPTTGELFF TGTGCCAGCAGCCCAGGGCCTACCACCGGGGAGCTGTTTTTT
few NA TRBJ2-7 TRBV27 CASSLRIGLEQYF TGTGCCAGCAGTTTACGGATAGGGCTCGAGCAGTACTTC
many NA TRBJ2-7 TRBV4-2 CASSQDPRPDPGEQYF TGTGCCAGCAGCCAAGATCCCCGACCCGACCCCGGGGAGCAGTACTTC
NA NA TRBJ2-7 TRBV4-2 CASSGFGPSSYEQYF TGTGCCAGCAGCGGATTCGGACCAAGCTCCTACGAGCAGTACTTC
many TRBD1 TRBJ2-7 TRBV29-1 CSVAGTAYEQYF TGCAGCGTTGCCGGGACAGCCTACGAGCAGTACTTC
many TRBD1 TRBJ1-1 TRBV19 CASSPGQGIVEAFF TGTGCCAGTAGTCCGGGACAGGGGATCGTTGAAGCTTTCTTT
many TRBD2 TRBJ2-5 TRBV6-5 CASSYSRTRGETQYF TGTGCCAGCAGTTACTCTAGGACTAGAGGAGAGACCCAGTACTTC
many NA TRBJ2-1 TRBV12-3/TRBV12-4 CASSLDDPRDEQFF TGTGCCAGCAGTTTAGACGACCCGCGGGATGAGCAGTTCTTC
many NA TRBJ2-1 TRBV4-3 CASSQELWETSYNEQFF TGCGCCAGCAGCCAAGAGTTATGGGAGACCTCCTACAATGAGCAGTTCTTC
NA TRBD1 TRBJ1-3 TRBV15 CATSRDLGQGNTIYF TGTGCCACCAGCAGAGATCTGGGACAGGGAAACACCATATATTTT
many TRBD1 TRBJ2-5 TRBV10-1 CASSENHRGGETQYF TGCGCCAGCAGTGAGAATCACAGGGGTGGGGAGACCCAGTACTTC
many NA TRBJ2-1 TRBV5-1 CASSLDTDNEQFF TGCGCCAGCAGCTTGGATACGGACAATGAGCAGTTCTTC
many NA TRBJ2-1 TRBV28 CASSSPGRGRNEQFF TGTGCCAGCAGTTCTCCGGGACGGGGAAGGAATGAGCAGTTCTTC
many TRBD2 TRBJ2-1 TRBV12-3/TRBV12-4 CASSTVMAGDADEQFF TGTGCCAGCAGCACTGTCATGGCGGGAGACGCCGATGAGCAGTTCTTC
many NA TRBJ2-1 TRBV5-1 CASSPWTANEQFF TGCGCCAGCAGCCCCTGGACAGCCAATGAGCAGTTCTTC
many NA TRBJ2-7 TRBV3-1 CASSQDRFKGSHEQYF TGTGCCAGCAGCCAAGATAGATTCAAGGGTTCCCACGAGCAGTACTTC
many TRBD2 TRBJ2-3 TRBV20-1 CSALNIAGVTDTQYF TGCAGTGCTTTGAACATAGCGGGGGTCACAGATACGCAGTATTTT
many NA TRBJ1-5 TRBV20-1 CSARVLAGNQPQHF TGCAGTGCTAGAGTCTTGGCAGGCAATCAGCCCCAGCATTTT